The 23 T cell receptor beta chains below come from one sample, sequenced in a study of CD8 T cells in ankylosing spondylitis. Overall study findings and caveats: One TCR beta motif, made up of roughly 8 highly homologous variants, appeared characteristic of ankylosing spondylitis blood.

In TCRdb, the 5' RACE reads were re-called with MiXCR into one record per CDR3 protein. Among 450,000 or so distinct CDR3 sequences listed, 20% to 30% were seen once. These receptors lack a known antigen. The sequenced sample was blood, either unsorted or a sorted T cell fraction (not recorded which). Receptor source: a male donor with ankylosing spondylitis.

The table lists this clonotype with a few counts. The chain joins TRBV20-1 to TRBJ1-2, with 11 bases identical to TRBD1. The junction had 8 bases not matched to a gene; V was cut back by 4 bases and J by 4 bases. The CDR3 has 15 residues. Germline lookup yields CDR1 DFQATT and CDR2 SNEGSKA (reference sequence). CDR3 residues: CSANHGQGAIYGYTF. The CDR3 DNA follows: TGCAGTGCTAACCACGGACAGGGGGCGATCTATGGCTACACCTTC.

The chain links TRBV3-1 to TRBJ2-5; D tentatively fits TRBD1 or TRBD2 (5 bases each). The CDR3 runs to 15 residues. CDR1 is LGHDT, CDR2 YNNKEL, per germline (reference sequence). V was pared by 3 bases and J by 9 bases, with 20 bases between. The CDR3 region is CASSQLTKPRGAQYF. CDR3 bases: TGTGCCAGCAGCCAGCTGACTAAGCCAAGAGGGGCCCAGTACTTC.

The rearrangement uses TRBV4-2 and TRBJ1-1; 7 nucleotides line up with TRBD1. The CDR3 has 15 amino acids. V shed 5 bases and J 1 base; nucleotides not matched to a gene: 7. Germline V gene sequence: CDR1 LGHNA, CDR2 YNFKEQ. The CDR3 reads CASSYSGTENTEAFF. The CDR3 DNA sequence: TGTGCCAGCAGCTACTCCGGGACAGAGAACACTGAAGCTTTCTTT.

This clonotype was detected a few times. The genes are TRBV5-1 and TRBJ1-2, with TRBD1 matching 11 bases. The ends lost 3 bases at V and 3 bases at J; junction bases unmatched: 7. In germline, CDR1 is SGHRS, CDR2 YFSETQ. This CDR3 is built from 16 residues. CDR3 bases: TGCGCCAGCAGCTCGGGGCTGGGACAGGGGGACTATGGCTACACCTTC. Translation gives CASSSGLGQGDYGYTF.

CDR3 coding DNA: TGCGCCAGCAGCCTAGGGACAGGGGGTTTTAATGAGCAGTTCTTC. As protein: CASSLGTGGFNEQFF. V usage is TRBV5-1 and J usage is TRBJ2-1, with TRBD1 matching 11 bases. The V gene's germline CDR1 is SGHRS and CDR2 YFSETQ. Trimming took 4 bases from V and 7 from J; bases not matched to a gene: 7. The length of the CDR3 is 15 residues.

This rearrangement joins TRBV5-6 to TRBJ2-7, with D perhaps TRBD1 (6 bases). With 3 bases removed from V and 3 bases from J, the gap between germline ends came to 13 bases. The CDR3 covers 14 residues. Germline CDR1 reads SGHDT; CDR2 reads YYEEEE. CDR3 coding DNA: TGTGCCAGCAGCTACCCGGGACATCTCTACGAGCAGTACTTC. Amino acid sequence: CASSYPGHLYEQYF.

The table lists this clonotype with a few counts. The CDR3: CASSLSGGLNTEAFF. The CDR3 nucleotides are TGTGCCAGCAGCTTATCGGGGGGCCTGAACACTGAAGCTTTCTTT. The gene calls are TRBV7-8 and TRBJ1-1; maybe TRBD1 (6 bases). The CDR3 is made up of 15 amino acids. Germline-derived CDR1 and CDR2 are SGHVS and FQNEAQ. The V and J ends lost 2 bases and 0 bases respectively, with 10 bases between them.

This clonotype has at least ten counts. J is TRBJ2-3 and V is TRBV5-1; the D gene could be TRBD1 or TRBD2 (5 bases each). Trimming took off 3 bases at V and 5 bases at J, with 13 bases between the two ends. Germline loops: CDR1 SGHRS, CDR2 YFSETQ. The CDR3 totals 14 residues. CDR3 bases: TGCGCCAGCAGCTATACCGGGACCAGAGATACGCAGTATTTT. It yields the protein CASSYTGTRDTQYF.

The CDR3 is CASSLGGGGYEQYV. As DNA, the CDR3 is TGTGCCAGCAGCCTCGGGGGCGGAGGCTACGAGCAGTACGTC. The chain links TRBV7-9 to TRBJ2-7; D possibly matches TRBD1 or TRBD2 (6 bases each). CDR3 size: 14 residues. Trimming took 5 bases from V and 3 from J, leaving 14 bases between them. The germline V gene encodes CDR1 SEHNR and CDR2 FQNEAQ (reference sequence).

This clonotype was observed a few times. The V gene is TRBV7-9, the J gene TRBJ2-1; no reliable D call. The CDR3 loop spans 14 amino acids. V lost 1 base, J lost 3 bases, and 7 bases lay in between. The germline CDR1 and CDR2 sequences are SEHNR and FQNEAQ (reference sequence). CDR3 in amino acids: CASSLVSHYNEQFF. DNA for the CDR3: TGTGCCAGCAGCTTAGTCAGTCACTACAATGAGCAGTTCTTC.

This clonotype was seen repeatedly, ten times or more. The V gene is TRBV7-2, the J gene TRBJ1-1; D not certain. With 5 bases removed from V and 1 base from J, the gap between germline ends came to 11 bases. Germline loops: CDR1 SGHTA, CDR2 FQGNSA. The CDR3 has 14 residues. The CDR3 protein is CASSQILGNTEAFF. CDR3 nucleotide sequence: TGTGCCAGCAGCCAAATATTAGGGAACACTGAAGCTTTCTTT.

V is TRBV24-1 and J is TRBJ2-1; 11 bases map to TRBD2. Germline V gives CDR1 KGHDR, CDR2 SFDVKD. The CDR3 spans 16 residues. V shed 4 bases, J shed 5 bases, and the junction held 6 bases outside the gene matches. The CDR3 reads CATSDRSGRVNNEQFF. The CDR3 DNA reads as TGTGCCACCAGTGACCGTAGCGGGAGGGTCAACAATGAGCAGTTCTTC.

The chain employs TRBV20-1 and TRBJ2-1; 11 bases fit TRBD2. The germline V gene encodes CDR1 DFQATT and CDR2 SNEGSKA (reference sequence). The CDR3 has 17 residues. The V gene end was trimmed by 0 bases and the J gene end by 3 bases; junction bases not matched to a gene: 7. As DNA, the CDR3 is TGCAGTGCTAGAGATATTGGGACTAGCGGAATCTACAATGAGCAGTTCTTC. It encodes CSARDIGTSGIYNEQFF.

This sequence joins TRBV25-1 and TRBJ2-3; D is undetermined. Germline CDR1 and CDR2: MGHDK and SYGVNS. Trimming took off 3 bases at V and 5 bases at J, with 6 bases between the two ends. CDR3 length equals 12 residues. CDR3 region: CASSDMVDTQYF. CDR3 nucleotides: TGTGCCAGCAGTGATATGGTAGATACGCAGTATTTT.

This clonotype was detected ten times or more. This rearrangement joins TRBV12-3 or TRBV12-4 to TRBJ2-5; 8 bases fit TRBD1. The CDR3 is made up of 15 amino acids. V was clipped by 3 bases and J by 2 bases; unmatched bases: 5. CDR3 nucleotide sequence: TGTGCCAGCAGTTTCATGGGACAGGCACAAGAGACCCAGTACTTC. This codes for CASSFMGQAQETQYF.

The chain combines TRBV11-2 with TRBJ2-7; 8 bases map to TRBD2. V was clipped by 8 bases and J by 4 bases; unmatched bases: 4. The CDR3 covers 12 residues. Germline lookup yields CDR1 SGHAT and CDR2 FQNNGV. CDR3 sequence reads: CASGSGTYEQYF. CDR3 sequence (DNA): TGTGCCAGCGGTAGCGGGACTTACGAGCAGTACTTC.

On this clonotype itself: The limits of the CDR3 on the DNA are not certain, so only TCRdb's listed CDR3 is given. This chain joins TRBV4-1 and TRBJ2-1; TRBD2, the table's D call, was not compared with the DNA. The CDR3 adds up to 17 amino acids, both ends counted. Germline CDR1 reads MGHRA; CDR2 reads YSYEKL. CDR3 region: CASSQSWGGGSGRATFF.

The chain recombines TRBV7-2 with TRBJ1-5; TRBD1 agrees at 7 bases. The junction had 5 bases not matched to a gene; V was cut back by 5 bases and J by 1 base. CDR1 is SGHTA and CDR2 is FQGNSA in the germline V gene. The CDR3 is 15 amino acids. CDR3 in amino acids: CASSVDRVSNQPQHF. In DNA form, the CDR3 reads TGTGCCAGCAGCGTCGACAGGGTAAGCAATCAGCCCCAGCATTTT.

This chain links TRBV20-1 with TRBJ2-2, with TRBD2 matching over 8 bases. V dropped 6 bases and J dropped 3; count of bases not matched to a gene: 6. The CDR3 extends over 14 amino acids. The germline gives CDR1 DFQATT, CDR2 SNEGSKA (reference sequence). The CDR3 DNA reads TGCAGTGCACGAGCGGGAGTTCACACCGGGGAGCTGTTTTTT. This codes for CSARAGVHTGELFF.

The J gene is TRBJ2-2, the V gene TRBV9; TRBD2 agrees at 10 bases. The V gene end was trimmed by 3 bases and the J gene end by 6 bases; junction bases not matched to a gene: 8. Germline V CDR1 and CDR2: SGDLS, YYNGEE. This CDR3 region has 16 residues. CDR3 nucleotides: TGTGCCAGCAGCGCGACTAGCGGGCAGTCGGCCGGGGAGCTGTTTTTT. Translated: CASSATSGQSAGELFF.

This clonotype was detected only a few times. The genes are TRBV15 and TRBJ2-1, with D maybe TRBD2 (5 bases). Looked up from germline, CDR1 is LNHNV and CDR2 is YYDKDF (reference sequence). V lost 5 bases and J lost 5, with 16 bases in between. The CDR3 runs to 15 residues. Here the CDR3 reads CATSFRRGQNNEQFF. The CDR3, as DNA: TGTGCCACCAGCTTCCGCCGGGGTCAGAACAATGAGCAGTTCTTC.

This clonotype was counted many times. The chain carries TRBV12-3 or TRBV12-4 and TRBJ2-3; D gene ambiguous. CDR3 length: 11 amino acids. The V and J ends lost 5 bases and 8 bases respectively, with 8 bases between them. This CDR3 is CASSLLGTQYF. As DNA, the CDR3 is TGTGCCAGCAGTCTCCTAGGTACGCAGTATTTT.

This clonotype was seen only a few times. V usage is TRBV7-2 and J usage is TRBJ2-1; TRBD2 might be the D (6 bases). Germline V gives CDR1 SGHTA, CDR2 FQGNSA. V lost 4 bases and J 2 bases, leaving 12 bases between the germline ends. The CDR3 length is 15 residues. The CDR3 DNA follows: TGTGCCAGCAGCTCAGCGGGCGTGACCTACAATGAGCAGTTCTTC. It translates to CASSSAGVTYNEQFF.